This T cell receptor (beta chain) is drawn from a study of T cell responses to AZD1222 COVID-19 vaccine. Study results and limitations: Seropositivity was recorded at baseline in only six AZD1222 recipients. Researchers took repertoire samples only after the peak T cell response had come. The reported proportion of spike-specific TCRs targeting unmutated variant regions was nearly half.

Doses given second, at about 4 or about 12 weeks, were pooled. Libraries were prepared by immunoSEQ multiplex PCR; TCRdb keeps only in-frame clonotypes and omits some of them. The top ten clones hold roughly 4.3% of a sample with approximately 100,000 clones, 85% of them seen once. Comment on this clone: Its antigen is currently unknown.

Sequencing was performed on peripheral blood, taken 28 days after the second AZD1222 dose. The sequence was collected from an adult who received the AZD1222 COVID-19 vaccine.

The CDR3 DNA reads as TGTGCCAGTAGAAAGAGGCAGAACACTGAAGCTTTCTTT. This gives the protein CASRKRQNTEAFF. The chain couples TRBV19 to TRBJ1-1; D remains ambiguous. Germline V gene sequence: CDR1 LNHDA, CDR2 SQIVND (reference sequence). CDR3 length: 13 amino acids. The V end lost 6 bases, the J end lost 1 base, and 9 bases lay between the germline ends.